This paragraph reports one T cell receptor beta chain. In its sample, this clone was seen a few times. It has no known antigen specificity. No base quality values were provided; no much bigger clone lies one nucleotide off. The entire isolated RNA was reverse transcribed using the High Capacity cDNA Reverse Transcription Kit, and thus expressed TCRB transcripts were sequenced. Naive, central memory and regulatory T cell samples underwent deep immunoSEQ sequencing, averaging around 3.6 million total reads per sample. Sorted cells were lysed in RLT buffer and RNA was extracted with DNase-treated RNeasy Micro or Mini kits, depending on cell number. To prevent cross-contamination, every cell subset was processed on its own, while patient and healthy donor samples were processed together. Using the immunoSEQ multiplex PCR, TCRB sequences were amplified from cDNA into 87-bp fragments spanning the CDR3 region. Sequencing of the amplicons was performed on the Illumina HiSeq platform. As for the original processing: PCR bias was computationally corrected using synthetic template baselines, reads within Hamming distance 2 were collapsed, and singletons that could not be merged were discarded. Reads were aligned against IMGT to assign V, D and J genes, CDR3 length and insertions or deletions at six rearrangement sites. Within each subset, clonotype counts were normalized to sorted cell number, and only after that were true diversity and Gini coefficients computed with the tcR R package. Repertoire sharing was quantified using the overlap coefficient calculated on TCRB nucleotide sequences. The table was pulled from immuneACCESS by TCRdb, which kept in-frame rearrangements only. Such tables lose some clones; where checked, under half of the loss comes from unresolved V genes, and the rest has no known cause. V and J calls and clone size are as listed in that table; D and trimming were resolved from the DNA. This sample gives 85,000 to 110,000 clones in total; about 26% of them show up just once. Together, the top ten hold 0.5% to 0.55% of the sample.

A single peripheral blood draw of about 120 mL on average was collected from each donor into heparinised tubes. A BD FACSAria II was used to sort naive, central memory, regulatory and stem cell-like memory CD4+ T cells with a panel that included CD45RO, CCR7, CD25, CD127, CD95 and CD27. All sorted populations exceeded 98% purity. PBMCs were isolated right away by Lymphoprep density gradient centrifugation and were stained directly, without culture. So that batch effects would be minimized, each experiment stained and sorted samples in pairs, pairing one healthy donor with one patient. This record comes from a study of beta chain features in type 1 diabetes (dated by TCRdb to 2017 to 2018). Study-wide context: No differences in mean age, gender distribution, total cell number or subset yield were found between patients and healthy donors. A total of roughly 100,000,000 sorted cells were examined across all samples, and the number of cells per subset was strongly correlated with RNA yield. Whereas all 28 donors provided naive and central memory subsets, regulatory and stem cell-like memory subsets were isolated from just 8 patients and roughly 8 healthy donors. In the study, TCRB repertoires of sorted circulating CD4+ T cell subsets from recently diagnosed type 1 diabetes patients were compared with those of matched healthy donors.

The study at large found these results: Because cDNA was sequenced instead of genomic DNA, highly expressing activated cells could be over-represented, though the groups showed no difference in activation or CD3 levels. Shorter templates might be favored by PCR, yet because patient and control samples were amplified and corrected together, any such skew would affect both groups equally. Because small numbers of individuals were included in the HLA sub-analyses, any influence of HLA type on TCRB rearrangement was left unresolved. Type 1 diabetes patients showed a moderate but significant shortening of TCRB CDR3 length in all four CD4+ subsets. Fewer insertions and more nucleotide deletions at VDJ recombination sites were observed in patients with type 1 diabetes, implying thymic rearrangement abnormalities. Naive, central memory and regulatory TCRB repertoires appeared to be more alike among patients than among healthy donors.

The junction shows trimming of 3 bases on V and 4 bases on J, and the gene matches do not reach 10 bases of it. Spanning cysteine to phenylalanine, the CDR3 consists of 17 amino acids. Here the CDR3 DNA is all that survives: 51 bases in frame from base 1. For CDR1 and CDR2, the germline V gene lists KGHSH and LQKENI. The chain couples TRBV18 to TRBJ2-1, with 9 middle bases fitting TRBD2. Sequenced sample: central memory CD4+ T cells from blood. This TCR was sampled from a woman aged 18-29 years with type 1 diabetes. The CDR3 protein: CASSPLTSGAGYNEQFF. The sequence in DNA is TGTGCCAGCTCACCGCTGACTAGCGGAGCGGGGTACAATGAGCAGTTCTTC.